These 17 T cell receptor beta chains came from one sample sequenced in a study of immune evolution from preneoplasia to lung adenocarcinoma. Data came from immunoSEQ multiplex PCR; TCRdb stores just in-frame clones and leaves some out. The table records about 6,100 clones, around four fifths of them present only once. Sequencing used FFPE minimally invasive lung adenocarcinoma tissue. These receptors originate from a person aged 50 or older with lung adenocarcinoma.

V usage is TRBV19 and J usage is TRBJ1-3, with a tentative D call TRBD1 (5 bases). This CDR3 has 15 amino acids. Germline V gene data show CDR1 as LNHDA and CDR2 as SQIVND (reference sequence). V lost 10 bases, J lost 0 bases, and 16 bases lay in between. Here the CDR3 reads CATMRDSYSGNTIYF. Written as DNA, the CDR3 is TGTGCCACCATGCGGGACTCATACTCTGGAAACACCATATATTTT.

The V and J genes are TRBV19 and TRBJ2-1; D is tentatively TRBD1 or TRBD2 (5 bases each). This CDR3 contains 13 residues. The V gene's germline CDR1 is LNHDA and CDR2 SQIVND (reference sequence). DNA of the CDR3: TGTGCGACAGCGGCCGGCTCCTACAATGAGCAGTTCTTC. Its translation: CATAAGSYNEQFF.

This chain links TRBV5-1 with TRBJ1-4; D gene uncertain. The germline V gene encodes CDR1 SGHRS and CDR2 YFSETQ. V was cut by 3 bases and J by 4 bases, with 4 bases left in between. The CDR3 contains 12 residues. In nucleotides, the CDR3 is TGCGCCAGCAGCTCGGGTAATGAAAAACTGTTTTTT. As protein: CASSSGNEKLFF.

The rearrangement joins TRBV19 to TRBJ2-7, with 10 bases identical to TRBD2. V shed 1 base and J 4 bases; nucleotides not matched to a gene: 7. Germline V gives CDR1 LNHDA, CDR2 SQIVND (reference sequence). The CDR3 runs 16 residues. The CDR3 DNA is TGTGCCAGTAGTATAGGGGCCGGGACTAGCGCATACGAGCAGTACTTC. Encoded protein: CASSIGAGTSAYEQYF.

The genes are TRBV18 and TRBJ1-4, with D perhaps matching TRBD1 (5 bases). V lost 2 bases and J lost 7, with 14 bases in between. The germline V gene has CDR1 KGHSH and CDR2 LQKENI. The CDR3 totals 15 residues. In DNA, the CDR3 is TGTGCCAGCTCACCAATTGCAGGGATGAGTGAAAAACTGTTTTTT. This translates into CASSPIAGMSEKLFF.

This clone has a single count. DNA of the CDR3: TGTGCCAGCAGCTTATCCGGGACTAGCGGGGGAGCACAAGAGACCCAGTACTTC. Translated: CASSLSGTSGGAQETQYF. The genes are TRBV11-2 and TRBJ2-5, with 14 bases fitting TRBD2. The germline gives CDR1 SGHAT, CDR2 FQNNGV. This CDR3 is 18 amino acids long. J lost 2 bases, V lost 2 bases, and 7 bases had no gene match.

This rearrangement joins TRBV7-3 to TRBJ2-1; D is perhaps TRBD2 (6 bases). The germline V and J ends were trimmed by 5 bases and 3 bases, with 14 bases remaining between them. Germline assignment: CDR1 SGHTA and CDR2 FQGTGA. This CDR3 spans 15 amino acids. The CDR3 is CASSLDIGGYNEQFF. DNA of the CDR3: TGTGCCAGCAGCCTTGACATCGGGGGCTACAATGAGCAGTTCTTC.

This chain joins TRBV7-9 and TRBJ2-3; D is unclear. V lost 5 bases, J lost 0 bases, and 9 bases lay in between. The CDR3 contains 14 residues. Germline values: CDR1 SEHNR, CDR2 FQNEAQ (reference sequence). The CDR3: CASSPTTSTDTQYF. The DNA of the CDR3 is TGTGCCAGCAGCCCAACGACTAGCACAGATACGCAGTATTTT. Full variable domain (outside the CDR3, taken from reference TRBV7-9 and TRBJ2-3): DTGVSQNPRHKITKRGQNVTFRCDPISEHNRLYWYRQTLGQGPEFLTYFQNEAQLEKSRLLSDRFSAERPKGSFSTLEIQRTEQGDSAMYLCASSPTTSTDTQYFGPGTRLTVL.

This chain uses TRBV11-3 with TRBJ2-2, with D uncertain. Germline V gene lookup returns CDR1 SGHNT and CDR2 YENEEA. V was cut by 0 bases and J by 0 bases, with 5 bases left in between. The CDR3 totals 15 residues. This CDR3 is CASSLEGTNTGELFF. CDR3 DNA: TGTGCCAGCAGCTTAGAAGGAACGAACACCGGGGAGCTGTTTTTT.

The CDR3 nucleotides read TGTGCCAGCATCCGGCAGGGGATAAACACTGAAGCTTTCTTT. This codes for CASIRQGINTEAFF. The chain joins TRBV11-2 to TRBJ1-1; D perhaps matches TRBD1 (6 bases). V was clipped by 7 bases and J by 2 bases, with 14 bases between them. The CDR3 length is 14 residues. The germline CDR1 and CDR2 sequences are SGHAT and FQNNGV.

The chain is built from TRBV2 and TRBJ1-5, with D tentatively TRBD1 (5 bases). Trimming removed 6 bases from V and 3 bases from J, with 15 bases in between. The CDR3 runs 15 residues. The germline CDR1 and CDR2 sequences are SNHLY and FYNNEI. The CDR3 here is CASSETGEFNQPQHF. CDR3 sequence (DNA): TGTGCCAGCAGCGAAACAGGCGAATTCAATCAGCCCCAGCATTTT. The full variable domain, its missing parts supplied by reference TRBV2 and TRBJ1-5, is EPEVTQTPSHQVTQMGQEVILRCVPISNHLYFYWYRQILGQKVEFLVSFYNNEISEKSEIFDDQFSVERPDGSNFTLKIRSTKLEDSAMYFCASSETGEFNQPQHFGDGTRLSIL.

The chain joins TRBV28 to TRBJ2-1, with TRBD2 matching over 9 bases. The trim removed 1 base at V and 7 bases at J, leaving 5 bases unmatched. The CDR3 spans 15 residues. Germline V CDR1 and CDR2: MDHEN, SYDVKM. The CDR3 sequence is CASSLLAGATNEQFF. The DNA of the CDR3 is TGTGCCAGCAGTTTATTAGCGGGAGCTACGAATGAGCAGTTCTTC.

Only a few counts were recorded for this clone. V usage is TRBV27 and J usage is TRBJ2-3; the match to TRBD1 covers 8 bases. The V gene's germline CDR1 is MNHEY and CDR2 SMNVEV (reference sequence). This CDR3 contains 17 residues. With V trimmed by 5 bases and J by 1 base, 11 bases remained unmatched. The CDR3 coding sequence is TGTGCCAGCAGTCCCTACTCAGGGGGCTGGGGCACAGATACGCAGTATTTT. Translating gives CASSPYSGGWGTDTQYF.

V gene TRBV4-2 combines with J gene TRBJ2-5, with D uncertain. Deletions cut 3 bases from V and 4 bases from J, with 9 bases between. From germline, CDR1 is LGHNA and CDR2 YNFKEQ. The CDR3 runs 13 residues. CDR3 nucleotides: TGTGCCAGCAGCCATGGGGTTGGAGAGACCCAGTACTTC. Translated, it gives CASSHGVGETQYF.

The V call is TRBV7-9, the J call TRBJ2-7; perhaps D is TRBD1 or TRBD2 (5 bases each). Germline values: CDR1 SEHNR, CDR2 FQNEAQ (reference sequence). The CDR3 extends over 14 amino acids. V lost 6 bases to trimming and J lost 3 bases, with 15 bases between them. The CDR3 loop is CASSSTGTIYEQYF. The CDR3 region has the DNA TGTGCCAGCAGTTCGACCGGGACCATCTACGAGCAGTACTTC.

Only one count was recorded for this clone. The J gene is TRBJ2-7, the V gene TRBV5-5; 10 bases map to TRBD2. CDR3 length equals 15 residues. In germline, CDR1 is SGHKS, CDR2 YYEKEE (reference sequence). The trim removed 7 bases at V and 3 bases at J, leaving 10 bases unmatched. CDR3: CASWWLTSGDYEQYF. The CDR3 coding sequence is TGTGCCAGCTGGTGGCTCACTAGCGGGGACTACGAGCAGTACTTC.

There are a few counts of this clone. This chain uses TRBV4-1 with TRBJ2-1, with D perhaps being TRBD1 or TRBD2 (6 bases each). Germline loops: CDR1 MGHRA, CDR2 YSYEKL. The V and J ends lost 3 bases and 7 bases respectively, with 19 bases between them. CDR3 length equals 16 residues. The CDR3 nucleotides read TGCGCCAGCAGCCAGAGCCTAGGGGGGCTTAGGAATGAGCAGTTCTTC. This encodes CASSQSLGGLRNEQFF.